This T cell receptor beta chain was recovered during a study of blood T cell repertoires in COVID-19. Study as a whole: The analysed material was cDNA or gDNA that came from T cells, B-cell-depleted T cells, or PBMCs.

As handled by the study authors: Cell counts per sample came from amplifying reference gene primers. The table came from immunoSEQ multiplex PCR; TCRdb's copy has only in-frame clones and leaves some out. From that table come the V and J calls and clone size; the DNA was used to work out D and trimming. The sample yields over 75,000 clones, around 78% seen once. This CDR3 spans 14 amino acids. Sequenced input: peripheral blood. This TCR derives from a human donor in a cohort sampled during active COVID-19. The chain is built from TRBV21-1 and TRBJ1-2; TRBD1 is the table's D call, not checked against the DNA. TRBV21-1 is a pseudogene. CDR3 sequence (DNA): TGTGCCAGCAGCGTACAGGGGCCGAGCCATGGCTACACCTTC. Residues: CASSVQGPSHGYTF.